This entry lists 8 T cell receptor beta chains sequenced from one sample in a study of cytomegalovirus exposure and HLA in healthy donors (dated by TCRdb to 2016 to 2017). Library preparation was by the immunoSEQ multiplex PCR assay. For the multiplex PCR, a mixture combining 60 forward primers for TCR Vbeta segments and 13 reverse primers for TCR Jbeta segments was used. Held by TCRdb, this immuneACCESS table contains in-frame sequences only and omits some clones. Under half of the omission traces to an unresolved V gene where checked; the cause of the rest is unknown. Across this sample there are 180,000 or so clones, with more than 70% seen only once. Of the sample, around 4.4% falls within the top ten clones. The sequenced material came from PBMCs. The receptors here all came from a woman in her fifties or sixties in good health and CMV-seropositive.

The V gene is TRBV4-3, the J gene TRBJ2-7, with 15 positions matching TRBD2. V shed 1 base and J 4 bases; nucleotides not matched to a gene: 8. This CDR3 has 18 residues. CDR1 and CDR2 from the germline V gene are LGHNA and YSLEER. The CDR3 DNA sequence: TGCGCCAGCAGCCAAGCTGTGGGACTAGCGGGAGGAGTTTACGAGCAGTACTTC. Amino acids: CASSQAVGLAGGVYEQYF.

This clone was found a few times. The chain couples TRBV5-1 to TRBJ2-1; 7 bases line up with TRBD2. The CDR3 is made up of 13 amino acids. Germline loops: CDR1 SGHRS, CDR2 YFSETQ. Unmatched junction bases numbered 6, after V lost 4 bases and J lost 8 bases. Written as DNA, the CDR3 is TGCGCCAGCAGCCTGGCGGGAGCAGATGAGCAGTTCTTC. Its protein product is CASSLAGADEQFF.

V is TRBV18 and J is TRBJ2-1; 9 bases fit TRBD2. Per germline, CDR1 KGHSH and CDR2 LQKENI. V trimming: 2 bases; J trimming: 7 bases; junction bases outside the gene matches: 9. The length of the CDR3 is 16 residues. CDR3 DNA: TGTGCCAGCTCACCATCGGCGGCGGGAGGGTTAAATGAGCAGTTCTTC. Its protein product is CASSPSAAGGLNEQFF.

This clone appeared a few times. The chain links TRBV5-1 to TRBJ2-2; D may be TRBD2 (6 bases). Per germline, CDR1 SGHRS and CDR2 YFSETQ. This CDR3 is built from 15 residues. The ends were cut back, 1 base at V and 7 bases at J, with 14 bases in the middle. The CDR3 sequence: CASSLSGAWGGELFF. The CDR3, as DNA: TGCGCCAGCAGCTTGTCGGGAGCATGGGGCGGGGAGCTGTTTTTT.

The chain has TRBV4-3 and TRBJ2-2; 11 bases are a match to TRBD2. After removal of 3 bases from V and 1 base from J, the junction contained 1 base not matched to a gene. The germline gives CDR1 LGHNA, CDR2 YSLEER. The CDR3 length is 16 residues. The CDR3 spells CASSQGLAENTGELFF. The DNA of the CDR3 is TGCGCCAGCAGCCAGGGACTAGCGGAGAACACCGGGGAGCTGTTTTTT.

The table lists this clone with a few counts. The chain combines TRBV11-1 with TRBJ1-5, with a weak D call TRBD1 (6 bases). CDR1 and CDR2 (germline): SGHAT, FQDESV (reference sequence). The CDR3 runs 13 residues. The V end was cut by 5 bases, the J end by 4 bases, with 9 bases between. CDR3 in DNA: TGTGCCAGCAGCCCAGGACAGAATCAGCCCCAGCATTTT. Amino acids: CASSPGQNQPQHF.

This clone was seen only a few times. V gene TRBV9 combines with J gene TRBJ2-5; D is possibly TRBD1 (8 bases). CDR3 length equals 14 residues. Germline values: CDR1 SGDLS, CDR2 YYNGEE. Trimming removed 2 bases at V and 4 bases at J, with 12 bases between. DNA of the CDR3: TGTGCCAGCAGCGTTACAGGGGGGGGAGAGACCCAGTACTTC. Its translation is CASSVTGGGETQYF.

The chain couples TRBV7-2 to TRBJ2-7, with D possibly being TRBD2 (6 bases). This CDR3 comprises 14 residues. Germline CDR1 SGHTA, CDR2 FQGNSA. V lost 4 bases, J lost 0 bases, and 10 bases lay in between. The CDR3 is CASSSSGFSYEQYF. The CDR3 DNA reads as TGTGCCAGCAGCTCCAGCGGGTTCTCCTACGAGCAGTACTTC.